The 16 T cell receptor beta chains reported below all come from one sample, sequenced in a study of breast tumors, draining lymph nodes, adjacent tissues. Samples came from axillary lymph nodes draining the breast cancer. TCRdb re-analysed the multiplex PCR reads in MiXCR, keeping a single row per CDR3 protein. The sample holds 200,000 to 300,000 distinct CDR3 sequences, 30% to 35% seen once. Sequencing was carried out using axillary lymph node tissue. Every receptor here comes from a female donor with breast cancer. Some clones in this sample may be carry-over from other donors' samples.

Turning to this clonotype: Possible read error: a much larger clone is one base away. The genes are TRBV12-3 or TRBV12-4 and TRBJ2-5; D remains ambiguous. The CDR3 is 15 amino acids. V lost 6 bases and J lost 1, with 15 bases in between. The DNA of the CDR3 is TGTGCCAGCAGCCACGGGCGGTCTAGCCAAGAGACCCAGTACTTC. As protein: CASSHGRSSQETQYF.

In its sample, this clonotype was seen many times. At one of its ends the junction is not consistent with the germline gene, which may arise from a read error. This chain joins TRBV7-6 and TRBJ1-2; 7 bases match TRBD1. CDR1 and CDR2 (germline): SGHVS, FNYEAQ. The CDR3 consists of 11 residues. CDR3: CASSQDRVLNF. The CDR3 coding sequence is TGTGCCAGCAGTCAAGACAGGGTTTTGAACTTC.

The CDR3 DNA is TGCAGCGCTGATAGGGATGAAAAACTGTTTTTT. Its translation is CSADRDEKLFF. This rearrangement joins TRBV29-1 to TRBJ1-4; no reliable D call. Germline V CDR1 and CDR2: SQVTM, ANQGSEA. CDR3 length: 11 residues. V shed 7 bases and J shed 6 bases, with 9 bases lying between them.

Only a few counts were recorded for this clonotype. The CDR3 spells CASTLTAGEESPLHF. The CDR3 nucleotides read TGTGCCAGCACCCTGACCGCGGGGGAGGAATCACCCCTCCACTTT. The chain employs TRBV27 and TRBJ1-6, with D possibly being TRBD1 (5 bases). V was pared by 7 bases and J by 10 bases, with 20 bases between. Germline lookup yields CDR1 MNHEY and CDR2 SMNVEV (reference sequence). The length of the CDR3 is 15 residues.

For this clonotype: This may stem from a read error, because a much larger clone lies one nucleotide away. V gene TRBV12-3 or TRBV12-4 combines with J gene TRBJ2-1; D is uncertain. CDR3 size: 13 residues. CDR3 in DNA: TGTGCCGGCAGTCCCCTAAATCACAATGAGCAGTTCTTC. It translates to CAGSPLNHNEQFF.

Worth noting for this clonotype: This may be a read error: a much more frequent sequence differs by one nucleotide. J is TRBJ2-2 and V is TRBV6-2 or TRBV6-3; D unclear. The V gene's germline CDR1 is MNHEY and CDR2 SVGEGT. CDR3 length equals 13 residues. The V and J ends lost 0 bases and 1 base respectively, with 0 bases between them. CDR3 loop: CASSYSNTGELFF. The CDR3 region has the DNA TGTGCCAGCAGTTACTCGAACACCGGGGAGCTGTTTTTT.

The gene calls are TRBV13 and TRBJ2-7, with 9 bases fitting TRBD1. The CDR3 length is 15 residues. Trimming took 6 bases from V and 3 from J; bases not matched to a gene: 9. Per the germline V gene, CDR1 is PRHDT and CDR2 is FYEKMQ (reference sequence). CDR3 loop: CASSLTGQGIYEQYF. CDR3 coding DNA: TGTGCCAGCAGTTTAACGGGACAGGGTATCTACGAGCAGTACTTC.

In this sample, this clonotype turned up a few times. The V gene is TRBV5-4, the J gene TRBJ2-7; 7 bases align to TRBD2. Germline values: CDR1 SGHNT, CDR2 YYREEE (reference sequence). After removal of 1 base from V and 1 base from J, the junction contained 5 bases not matched to a gene. The CDR3 covers 15 residues. The CDR3 reads CASSLMVGGSYEQYF. The CDR3 DNA reads as TGTGCCAGCAGCTTGATGGTGGGAGGGTCCTACGAGCAGTACTTC.

This clonotype was detected ten times or more. J is TRBJ2-7 and V is TRBV5-1, with 10 bases matching TRBD1. J was trimmed by 5 bases and V by 0 bases; bases with no gene match: 2. The CDR3 sequence is 14 residues long. The germline V gene encodes CDR1 SGHRS and CDR2 YFSETQ. CDR3 in amino acids: CASSLGQGADEQYF. The CDR3 DNA reads TGCGCCAGCAGCTTGGGACAGGGGGCGGACGAGCAGTACTTC.

As to this clonotype: A much larger clone differs by one base, so this may be a read error. The chain carries TRBV6-5 and TRBJ1-4; 11 positions agree with TRBD1. Germline V gives CDR1 MNHEY, CDR2 SVGAGI. V lost 6 bases to trimming and J lost 5 bases; unmatched junction nucleotides: 14. The CDR3 has 18 amino acids. Here the CDR3 reads CASRRTGGFPVGNEKLFF. CDR3 DNA: TGTGCCAGCAGGCGGACAGGGGGCTTCCCGGTGGGGAATGAAAAACTGTTTTTT.

This clonotype was counted ten times or more. The V gene is TRBV19, the J gene TRBJ1-2; D might be TRBD1 (6 bases). CDR1 and CDR2 (germline): LNHDA, SQIVND (reference sequence). The CDR3 length is 15 residues. V lost 5 bases to trimming and J lost 6 bases, with 19 bases between them. CDR3 DNA: TGTGCCAGTAGTGCACAAGCCGGGACACGAAATGGCTACACCTTC. It encodes CASSAQAGTRNGYTF.

This clonotype was detected ten times or more. The chain carries TRBV6-1 and TRBJ1-4, with unresolved D. The length of the CDR3 is 16 residues. Deletions cut 2 bases from V and 4 bases from J, with 14 bases between. Germline CDR1 and CDR2: MNHNS and SASEGT. CDR3 amino acids: CASSESMGSGNEKLFF. CDR3 coding DNA: TGTGCCAGCAGTGAATCGATGGGCAGCGGTAATGAAAAACTGTTTTTT.

This clonotype has more than one count but fewer than ten. V is TRBV20-1 and J is TRBJ2-1, with TRBD2 matching 12 bases. The CDR3 contains 19 residues. Germline trimming cut 5 bases from V and 4 bases from J; bases unmatched to any gene: 18. Germline V gives CDR1 DFQATT, CDR2 SNEGSKA (reference sequence). The CDR3 DNA sequence: TGCAGTGCTCCCTCGGGGCTAGCGGGAGGGCACCTCTTATACAATGAGCAGTTCTTC. Translating it yields CSAPSGLAGGHLLYNEQFF.

Note on this clonotype: One end of the junction varies from germline; a read error may be responsible. This chain connects TRBV9 to TRBJ2-5; D unclear. CDR1 and CDR2 (germline): SGDLS, YYNGEE. The length of the CDR3 is 12 residues. In DNA, the CDR3 is TGTGCCAGCAGCGTTGAGGTAGAGACCCAGACCTTC. It specifies CASSVEVETQTF.

The J gene is TRBJ1-5, the V gene TRBV7-8; TRBD1 agrees at 10 bases. This CDR3 spans 16 amino acids. Germline CDR1 and CDR2: SGHVS and FQNEAQ. With 5 bases clipped from V and 3 bases from J, the junction kept 7 bases outside the gene matches. Here the CDR3 DNA reads TGTGCCAGCAGCATAGGGGGACAGGGGATCAATCAGCCCCAGCATTTT. It encodes CASSIGGQGINQPQHF. Complete variable domain (other parts from reference TRBV7-8 and TRBJ1-5): GAGVSQSPRYKVAKRGQDVALRCDPISGHVSLFWYQQALGQGPEFLTYFQNEAQLDKSGLPSDRFFAERPEGSVSTLKIQRTQQEDSAVYLCASSIGGQGINQPQHFGDGTRLSIL.

Many counts were recorded for this clonotype. The genes are TRBV20-1 and TRBJ2-7; 7 bases map to TRBD1. CDR1 and CDR2 (germline): DFQATT, SNEGSKA (reference sequence). The ends lost 3 bases at V and 3 bases at J; junction bases unmatched: 8. This CDR3 region has 14 residues. DNA of the CDR3: TGCAGTGCTAGCCCGACAGGGCAGGGCTACGAGCAGTACTTC. Protein product: CSASPTGQGYEQYF.